The text below deals with one TCR beta chain. The target antigen is unknown. The sample originates from a study of shared clonotypes between healthy human individuals. Whole-study context: The cohort comprised a couple of women and a few men. Their ages spanned 18 to 49 years. Study-level findings and limits: The expectation was that sequencing depth would affect clonotype sharing among donors.

Naive CD8 cells lacked CD45RO and underwent positive selection for CCR7, leaving out terminally differentiated effector memory CD45RA+ cells. Germline-derived CDR1 and CDR2 are MDHEN and SYDVKM. The CDR3 is 14 residues long. V dropped 1 base and J dropped 2 bases, with 9 bases sitting between them. Assay used: immunoSEQ multiplex PCR; TCRdb lists only in-frame clones, some missing. The table has some 600,000 clones, roughly 96% seen once. The rearrangement uses TRBV28 and TRBJ2-7; D uncertain. This receptor was taken from a woman in her 30s in good health. The specimen sequenced was naive CD8+ T cells sorted from blood. Written as DNA, the CDR3 is TGTGCCAGCAGTTTATTTGGCGGAACCTACGAGCAGTACTTC. It codes for CASSLFGGTYEQYF.